This T cell receptor beta chain was observed in a study of human T cells and chemical hapten exposure. Study-wide background: Donors were sensitized with 2% DPC on the upper inner arm. Study-level results: High-frequency TCRs, those above 1 in 1000, stayed the same after DPC sensitization.

The time point here: patch test 2, 6 weeks after DPC sensitization. Treatment indicated: therapeutic diphenylcyclopropenone sensitization with weekly scalp DPC. Venepuncture was done earlier than the placement of each patch test. In the authors' workflow: A per-sample median of around 100,000 TCRs was observed, with a range of roughly 20,000 to 690,600. TCRdb reprocessed the RACE reads via MiXCR and lists one record per CDR3 protein. TCRdb's processing, not the authors', yielded these V and J calls. Of 35,000 to 45,000 distinct CDR3 sequences in the sample, around 9% were seen once. The CDR3 runs to 14 residues. J lost 6 bases, V lost 6 bases, and 5 bases had no gene match. The germline V gene has CDR1 MNHNS and CDR2 SASEGT. At least ten counts were recorded for this clonotype. Antigen specificity is unknown.

The TCR sequence derives from a woman aged 40 to 50 with alopecia areata. Some clones in this sample may be carry-over from other donors' samples. The sample in question was whole blood, obtained in connection with sensitization to the hapten diphenylcyclopropenone (DPC). The rearrangement joins TRBV6-1 to TRBJ2-4, with TRBD1 matching 10 bases. The CDR3 sequence is CASSGTGEVNIQYF. The CDR3 coding sequence is TGTGCCAGCAGCGGGACAGGGGAGGTAAACATTCAGTACTTC.